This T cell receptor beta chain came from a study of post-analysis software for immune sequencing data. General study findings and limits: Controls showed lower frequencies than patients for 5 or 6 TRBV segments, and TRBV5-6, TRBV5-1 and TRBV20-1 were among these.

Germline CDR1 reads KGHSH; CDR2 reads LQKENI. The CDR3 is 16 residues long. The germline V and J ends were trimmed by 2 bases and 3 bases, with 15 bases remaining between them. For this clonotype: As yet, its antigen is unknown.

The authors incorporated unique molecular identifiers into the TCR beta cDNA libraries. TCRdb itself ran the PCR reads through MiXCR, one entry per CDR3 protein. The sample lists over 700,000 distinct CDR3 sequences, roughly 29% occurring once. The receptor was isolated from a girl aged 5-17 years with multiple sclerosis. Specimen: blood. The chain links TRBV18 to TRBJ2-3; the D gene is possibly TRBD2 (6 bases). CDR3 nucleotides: TGTGCCAGCTCACCAGGAGGGGTGTTGACTACAGATACGCAGTATTTT. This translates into CASSPGGVLTTDTQYF.